This T cell receptor beta chain was recorded in a study of T cells in tuberculosis. Whole-study context: CD1B tetramers identified T cells specific for mycobacterial lipid GMM.

Measured with immunoSEQ multiplex PCR; TCRdb has only the in-frame clones, and not every one. The sample contains around 33,000 clones, approximately 90% of which appear only once. Findings and caveats of the study: The TCR-beta difference was not significant; alpha differences partly reflected length. GMM-specific TCRs were nearer to active tuberculosis alpha repertoires, suggesting expansion. Using the GMM-specific repertoire gave nearly 90% accuracy versus 70% with motifs.

The CDR3 runs 16 residues. Germline CDR1 MDHEN, CDR2 SYDVKM. Unmatched junction bases numbered 9, after V lost 3 bases and J lost 2 bases. With respect to this clone: Antigen unknown.

Source material: PBMCs. The chain couples TRBV28 to TRBJ2-5; 7 bases map to TRBD1. The receptor's source is a donor aged 10 to 29 with latent tuberculosis or without tuberculosis infection. Some clones in this sample may be carry-over from other donors' samples. The CDR3 loop is CASSLQPQGVQETQYF. In nucleotides, the CDR3 is TGTGCCAGCAGTTTGCAACCTCAGGGGGTACAAGAGACCCAGTACTTC.